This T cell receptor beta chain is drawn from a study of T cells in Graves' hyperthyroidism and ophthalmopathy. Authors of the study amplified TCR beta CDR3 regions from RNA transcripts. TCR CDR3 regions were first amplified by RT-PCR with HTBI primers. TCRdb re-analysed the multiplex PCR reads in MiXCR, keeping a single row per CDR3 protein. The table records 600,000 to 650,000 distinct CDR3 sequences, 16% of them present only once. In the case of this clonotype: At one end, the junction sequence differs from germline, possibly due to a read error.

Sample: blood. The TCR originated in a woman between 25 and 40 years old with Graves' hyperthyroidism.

As DNA, the CDR3 is TGTGCCAGCAGCGCAATTCACGGGAACACTGAAGGTTTCTTT. Translation gives CASSAIHGNTEGFF. The V gene is TRBV6-4, the J gene TRBJ1-1; D remains unclear. Germline V gene sequence: CDR1 MRHNA, CDR2 SNTAGT. The length of the CDR3 is 14 residues.